Shown below are 23 T cell receptor beta chains from a single sample sequenced in a study. TCRdb re-called the 5' RACE reads through MiXCR, storing one row per CDR3 protein. The table has some 40,000 distinct CDR3 sequences, less than 35% seen once; the top ten hold 3.7%. The source material was memory CD4+ T cells sorted from a lymph node. Subset in this sample: memory CD4+ T cells, CD4+CD45RO+CD25-. The receptors shown here come from a female donor with breast cancer.

This clonotype was observed a few times. The chain recombines TRBV6-2 or TRBV6-3 with TRBJ2-7, with TRBD2 identical over 8 bases. V lost 4 bases, J lost 3 bases, and 5 bases stayed unmatched. Germline values: CDR1 MNHEY, CDR2 SVGEGT. CDR3 length: 14 amino acids. CDR3 residues: CASSWRLAGYEQYF. In nucleotides, the CDR3 is TGTGCCAGCAGTTGGAGGCTAGCGGGCTACGAGCAGTACTTC.

The V and J genes are TRBV5-1 and TRBJ1-1; D is uncertain. Germline assignment: CDR1 SGHRS and CDR2 YFSETQ. CDR3 length: 12 residues. Deletions cut 8 bases from V and 3 bases from J, with 11 bases between. The CDR3 region has the DNA TGCGCCAGTCGGCTGAAGGACACTGAAGCTTTCTTT. Translated: CASRLKDTEAFF. The whole variable domain, filled in from reference TRBV5-1 and TRBJ1-1, reads KAGVTQTPRYLIKTRGQQVTLSCSPISGHRSVSWYQQTPGQGLQFLFEYFSETQRNKGNFPGRFSGRQFSNSRSEMNVSTLELGDSALYLCASRLKDTEAFFGQGTRLTVV.

This chain uses TRBV5-6 with TRBJ2-3; D ambiguous. V gave up 4 bases and J gave up 0 bases, with 12 bases separating them. The CDR3 consists of 15 residues. CDR1 and CDR2 (germline): SGHDT, YYEEEE. The CDR3 region is CASSPPDESTDTQYF. The CDR3 DNA is TGTGCCAGCAGCCCCCCGGACGAGAGCACAGATACGCAGTATTTT. Full variable domain (remainder filled in from reference TRBV5-6 and TRBJ2-3): DAGVTQSPTHLIKTRGQQVTLRCSPKSGHDTVSWYQQALGQGPQFIFQYYEEEERQRGNFPDRFSGHQFPNYSSELNVNALLLGDSALYLCASSPPDESTDTQYFGPGTRLTVL.

The chain couples TRBV7-3 to TRBJ2-5; 8 bases map to TRBD2. V lost 4 bases, J lost 4 bases, and 8 bases stayed unmatched. This CDR3 has 15 amino acids. The germline CDR1 and CDR2 sequences are SGHTA and FQGTGA. This chain's CDR3 is CASSSAGARGETQYF. DNA of the CDR3: TGTGCCAGCAGCTCAGCGGGGGCCCGGGGAGAGACCCAGTACTTC.

Details on this clonotype: The junction does not match germline at one end; this may be a read error. The chain couples TRBV6-1 to TRBJ2-5; 8 nucleotides align to TRBD1. Germline V gives CDR1 MNHNS, CDR2 SASEGT. The CDR3 is 12 residues long. CDR3: CASTTGGKTQNF. DNA of the CDR3: TGTGCCAGCACTACAGGGGGAAAGACCCAGAACTTC.

The chain combines TRBV6-5 with TRBJ2-7, with D possibly matching TRBD2 (5 bases). The CDR3 runs 14 residues. V gave up 6 bases and J gave up 0 bases, with 12 bases separating them. Germline CDR1 reads MNHEY; CDR2 reads SVGAGI. CDR3: CASRADLGSYEQYF. The CDR3 DNA sequence: TGTGCCAGCAGAGCGGACTTAGGCTCCTACGAGCAGTACTTC.

This clonotype has ten or more counts. The genes are TRBV20-1 and TRBJ1-5; a possible D gene is TRBD1 (6 bases). This CDR3 comprises 16 residues. V lost 5 bases to trimming and J lost 4 bases, with 21 bases between them. Germline CDR1 reads DFQATT; CDR2 reads SNEGSKA (reference sequence). CDR3 DNA: TGCAGTGCTCACGAAACAGGGAGGCGCCTGAATCAGCCCCAGCATTTT. It translates to CSAHETGRRLNQPQHF.

This clonotype occurred a few times. The V call is TRBV7-9, the J call TRBJ2-1; tentatively, D is TRBD2 (5 bases). The CDR3 spans 14 residues. From germline, CDR1 is SEHNR and CDR2 FQNEAQ (reference sequence). The ends were cut back, 1 base at V and 6 bases at J, with 10 bases in the middle. The CDR3 spells CASSLEGGGNEQFF. The CDR3 DNA reads as TGTGCCAGCAGCTTAGAAGGAGGCGGCAATGAGCAGTTCTTC.

With regard to this clonotype: Mismatch with germline at one junction end may stem from a read error. The genes are TRBV7-9 and TRBJ2-3; TRBD2 might be the D (6 bases). Germline V gene lookup returns CDR1 SEHNR and CDR2 FQNEAQ (reference sequence). CDR3 length: 13 amino acids. In DNA, the CDR3 is TGTGCCAGCAGCCTAGCGAGCACAGATACGCAGTATTTT. Residues: CASSLASTDTQYF.

The rearrangement joins TRBV7-9 to TRBJ2-5; TRBD2 is a possible D gene (6 bases). Trimming removed 5 bases at V and 3 bases at J, with 13 bases between. The CDR3 has 14 residues. Per the germline V gene, CDR1 is SEHNR and CDR2 is FQNEAQ (reference sequence). The CDR3 DNA reads TGTGCCAGCAGCACCCTCCGGGGGAAAGAGACCCAGTACTTC. It codes for CASSTLRGKETQYF. The entire variable domain, with the rest obtained from reference TRBV7-9 and TRBJ2-5, is as follows: DTGVSQNPRHKITKRGQNVTFRCDPISEHNRLYWYRQTLGQGPEFLTYFQNEAQLEKSRLLSDRFSAERPKGSFSTLEIQRTEQGDSAMYLCASSTLRGKETQYFGPGTRLLVL.

The rearrangement links TRBV12-3 or TRBV12-4 to TRBJ2-1, with 10 bases that match TRBD2. Losses at the gene ends were 7 bases for V and 9 bases for J; bases not matched to a gene: 12. CDR3 length: 15 residues. CDR3 residues: CASTQGGVAGGEQFF. CDR3 DNA: TGTGCCAGCACCCAAGGGGGAGTAGCGGGAGGTGAGCAGTTCTTC.

The V gene is TRBV5-1, the J gene TRBJ2-3; 8 bases align to TRBD1. Per germline, CDR1 SGHRS and CDR2 YFSETQ. V lost 5 bases, J lost 0 bases, and 8 bases stayed unmatched. CDR3 length equals 16 residues. The CDR3 region is CASRRSQGASTDTQYF. For the CDR3, the DNA is TGCGCCAGCAGACGTAGTCAGGGGGCGAGCACAGATACGCAGTATTTT.

This clonotype was counted between two and nine times. The chain links TRBV20-1 to TRBJ2-5, with no clear D. V was cut by 3 bases and J by 5 bases, with 19 bases left in between. This CDR3 has 15 amino acids. The germline CDR1 and CDR2 sequences are DFQATT and SNEGSKA (reference sequence). The CDR3 loop is CSASNTLSKTETQYF. The DNA of the CDR3 is TGCAGTGCTAGCAACACCCTGTCCAAAACGGAGACCCAGTACTTC.

CDR3 region: CSALPVVDNEQFF. The DNA of the CDR3 is TGCAGTGCTCTACCTGTGGTGGACAATGAGCAGTTCTTC. The chain links TRBV20-1 to TRBJ2-1; D ambiguous. The germline CDR1 and CDR2 sequences are DFQATT and SNEGSKA (reference sequence). The CDR3 extends over 13 amino acids. The V end was cut by 5 bases, the J end by 5 bases, with 13 bases between.

V and J are TRBV6-2 or TRBV6-3 and TRBJ2-6; no firm D call. The CDR3 runs to 16 residues. V lost 5 bases to trimming and J lost 0 bases, with 11 bases between them. Per germline, CDR1 MNHEY and CDR2 SVGEGT. In DNA, the CDR3 is TGTGCCAGCAGTCACCAGATTCTCTCTGGGGCCAACGTCCTGACTTTC. Translation gives CASSHQILSGANVLTF.

The table lists this clonotype with a few counts. The chain joins TRBV7-2 to TRBJ2-2; 7 bases are shared with TRBD1. The germline V gene encodes CDR1 SGHTA and CDR2 FQGNSA. This CDR3 spans 16 amino acids. V shed 6 bases and J 3 bases; nucleotides not matched to a gene: 10. The CDR3 bases are TGTGCCAGCAGTTCTGGGACAGCCCTATACACCGGGGAGCTGTTTTTT. Protein sequence: CASSSGTALYTGELFF. Using reference TRBV7-2 and TRBJ2-2 for the parts outside the CDR3, the full variable domain is GAGVSQSPSNKVTEKGKDVELRCDPISGHTALYWYRQSLGQGLEFLIYFQGNSAPDKSGLPSDRFSAERTGGSVSTLTIQRTQQEDSAVYLCASSSGTALYTGELFFGEGSRLTVL.

This clonotype has just a few counts. The rearrangement joins TRBV20-1 to TRBJ1-2; D ambiguous. The CDR3 spans 11 residues. Trimming shortened V by 2 bases and J by 4 bases, and 5 bases separated the two germline ends. Germline-derived CDR1 and CDR2 are DFQATT and SNEGSKA (reference sequence). The CDR3 here is CSARNSYGYTF. As DNA, the CDR3 is TGCAGTGCTAGAAACAGCTATGGCTACACCTTC.

This clonotype was found a few times. The V gene is TRBV27, the J gene TRBJ1-1, with unresolved D. Germline lookup yields CDR1 MNHEY and CDR2 SMNVEV (reference sequence). Trimming shortened V by 7 bases and J by 4 bases, and 19 bases separated the two germline ends. The CDR3 is 15 residues long. The CDR3: CASTPMGQAFTEAFF. The CDR3 DNA sequence: TGTGCCAGCACCCCTATGGGCCAGGCTTTCACTGAAGCTTTCTTT.

This clonotype was detected only a few times. V gene TRBV14 combines with J gene TRBJ2-7; no clear D gene. The ends were cut back, 0 bases at V and 9 bases at J, with 9 bases in the middle. The germline V gene has CDR1 SGHDN and CDR2 FVKESK. The CDR3 runs 12 residues. CDR3 in amino acids: CASSQEGTRQYF. CDR3 coding DNA: TGTGCCAGCAGCCAAGAGGGTACCAGGCAGTACTTC.

The chain joins TRBV5-1 to TRBJ2-1; D remains unclear. Germline V gene lookup returns CDR1 SGHRS and CDR2 YFSETQ. The CDR3 is made up of 12 amino acids. The V and J ends lost 0 bases and 11 bases respectively, with 9 bases between them. The CDR3 bases are TGCGCCAGCAGCTTGGAAGCGAATCAGCAGTTCTTC. It encodes CASSLEANQQFF.

This clonotype appeared a few times. The chain joins TRBV7-2 to TRBJ2-3, with D unresolved. The CDR3 is 14 residues long. Germline V gene data show CDR1 as SGHTA and CDR2 as FQGNSA. Deletions cut 1 base from V and 2 bases from J, with 7 bases between. This chain's CDR3 is CASSLDPFTDTQYF. CDR3 DNA sequence: TGTGCCAGCAGCTTAGACCCTTTCACAGATACGCAGTATTTT.

As concerns this clonotype: Germline is not matched at one junction end, which may reflect a read error. The chain uses TRBV15 and TRBJ1-5; D possibly corresponds to TRBD1 (5 bases). The CDR3 extends over 15 amino acids. Germline V gene data show CDR1 as LNHNV and CDR2 as YYDKDF (reference sequence). CDR3 nucleotides: TGTGCCGCCAGCAGAGATAGAGGGGCTTCGCAGCCCCAGCATTTT. Amino acids: CAASRDRGASQPQHF.

Turning to this clonotype: The junction departs from the called germline gene at one end, perhaps through a read error. V and J are TRBV5-1 and TRBJ2-4, with D unresolved. The V gene's germline CDR1 is SGHRS and CDR2 YFSETQ. The CDR3 extends over 14 amino acids. The DNA of the CDR3 is TGCGCCAGCAGCTTGGAGCCAGGAAAAAACATGCAGTACTTC. Translation: CASSLEPGKNMQYF.